The rows below give T cell receptor beta chains drawn from one sample of a study of graft-versus-host responses after intestinal transplantation. Generated by immunoSEQ multiplex PCR, the TCRdb table keeps only in-frame clones and is missing some. This sample has around 29,000 clones, with roughly nine tenths found just once. This sample comprised PBMCs, obtained around 460 days after intestinal transplantation. These receptors were taken from a human patient who received an intestinal transplant, so some T cells may come from the graft donor. CDR3s include the opening cysteine and the closing phenylalanine or tryptophan. Each record gives: V gene, J gene, clone size, D gene, CDR3 DNA, CDR3 protein. The D gene is left open where the match is weak. Not all rows give a size; the values are once, few, many and, for expanded clones, a class.

V gene: TRBV27
J gene: TRBJ2-7
clone size: few
D gene: NA
CDR3 DNA: TGTGCCAGCAGTTGGGGACCGACCTACGAGCAGTACTTC
CDR3 protein: CASSWGPTYEQYF

V gene: TRBV18
J gene: TRBJ2-1
clone size: NA
D gene: NA
CDR3 DNA: TGTGCCAGCTCACCTGCGGCGGGGGCAAGCTCCTACAATGAGCAGTTCTTC
CDR3 protein: CASSPAAGASSYNEQFF

V gene: TRBV7-9
J gene: TRBJ2-5
clone size: once
D gene: NA
CDR3 DNA: TGTGCCAGCAGCCCGGCAGGGGGGCCGGGGTTGGAGACCCAGTACTTC
CDR3 protein: CASSPAGGPGLETQYF

V gene: TRBV7-9
J gene: TRBJ1-2
clone size: NA
D gene: NA
CDR3 DNA: TGTGCCAGCAGCCCATCAGGGGAGGAAGGCTACACCTTC
CDR3 protein: CASSPSGEEGYTF

V gene: TRBV19
J gene: TRBJ1-1
clone size: once
D gene: TRBD1
CDR3 DNA: TGTGCCAGTAGTAGGTACCTGGGACAGGTGAACACTGAAGCTTTCTTT
CDR3 protein: CASSRYLGQVNTEAFF

V gene: TRBV19
J gene: TRBJ2-1
clone size: NA
D gene: NA
CDR3 DNA: TGTGCCAGTAGTCCGCCCCCCTCGGGAGAGCAGTTCTTC
CDR3 protein: CASSPPPSGEQFF

V gene: TRBV7-9
J gene: TRBJ1-3
clone size: NA
D gene: NA
CDR3 DNA: TGTGCCAGCAGCTCCTCGACAGGACGGAAAAACACCATATATTTT
CDR3 protein: CASSSSTGRKNTIYF

V gene: TRBV4-1
J gene: TRBJ2-6
clone size: NA
D gene: TRBD1
CDR3 DNA: TGCGCCAGCAGCCCCCACCACCCCGTCCGGGACAGGGGACCCTCTGGGGCCAACGTCCTGACTTTC
CDR3 protein: CASSPHHPVRDRGPSGANVLTF

V gene: TRBV29-1
J gene: TRBJ1-2
clone size: NA
D gene: TRBD1
CDR3 DNA: TGCAGCGTTCAAGGGGGCCACTATGGCTACACCTTC
CDR3 protein: CSVQGGHYGYTF

V gene: TRBV5-1
J gene: TRBJ2-2
clone size: NA
D gene: TRBD1
CDR3 DNA: TGCGCCAGCAGCTTGGACGGACAGGGTGTCACCGGGGAGCTGTTTTTT
CDR3 protein: CASSLDGQGVTGELFF

V gene: TRBV2
J gene: TRBJ2-7
clone size: NA
D gene: TRBD2
CDR3 DNA: TGTGCCAGCGCTTTGGGGGAGGGGACCTACGAGCAGTACTTC
CDR3 protein: CASALGEGTYEQYF

V gene: TRBV29-1
J gene: TRBJ1-6
clone size: NA
D gene: TRBD1
CDR3 DNA: TGCAGCGTTGGAACAGGGGATTCACCCCTCCACTTT
CDR3 protein: CSVGTGDSPLHF

V gene: TRBV4-1
J gene: TRBJ2-1
clone size: NA
D gene: TRBD1
CDR3 DNA: TGCGCCAGCAGCCAGATCCCCCTGGGACAGGGATACAATGAGCAGTTCTTC
CDR3 protein: CASSQIPLGQGYNEQFF